These 4 T cell receptor beta chains share one sample of origin, sequenced in a study of neurological immune-mediated disorders. TCRdb reanalysed the 5' RACE reads using MiXCR and keeps one entry per CDR3 protein. The sample consists of roughly 80,000 distinct CDR3 sequences, roughly 9.9% of them appearing once. The sample taken for sequencing was PBMCs. These receptor sequences come from a man aged 45-65 years in good health.

This clonotype has at least ten counts. V and J are TRBV5-4 and TRBJ2-7, with 7 positions matching TRBD1. The V gene end was trimmed by 4 bases and the J gene end by 6 bases; junction bases not matched to a gene: 7. Germline CDR1 reads SGHNT; CDR2 reads YYREEE (reference sequence). This CDR3 is 13 amino acids long. The DNA for the CDR3 is TGTGCCAGCAGCGGAACGGACAGGCGCGAGCAGTACTTC. This codes for CASSGTDRREQYF.

This clonotype was counted at least ten times. The genes are TRBV2 and TRBJ1-1, with D perhaps matching TRBD1 (5 bases). This CDR3 has 13 amino acids. Trimming stripped 4 bases from V and 3 bases from J, with 9 bases between. Germline loops: CDR1 SNHLY, CDR2 FYNNEI. CDR3 amino acids: CASSVQGHTEAFF. CDR3 coding DNA: TGTGCCAGCAGTGTGCAGGGCCACACTGAAGCTTTCTTT.

The sample holds many counts of this clonotype. The gene calls are TRBV6-1 and TRBJ2-7, with D tentatively TRBD1 (6 bases). Per germline, CDR1 MNHNS and CDR2 SASEGT. V was trimmed by 2 bases and J by 3 bases, leaving 11 bases between them. The CDR3 runs 14 residues. The CDR3 DNA is TGTGCCAGCAGTGAATCCGGGACACGCTACGAGCAGTACTTC. Its translation: CASSESGTRYEQYF.

This clonotype was seen more than once but under ten times. The chain is built from TRBV28 and TRBJ2-7, with TRBD2 as a possible D gene (5 bases). Germline CDR1 reads MDHEN; CDR2 reads SYDVKM. The CDR3 sequence is 14 residues long. Trimming shortened V by 6 bases and J by 2 bases, and 14 bases separated the two germline ends. The CDR3 sequence is CASSPPYGTYEQYF. The DNA of the CDR3 is TGTGCCAGCAGCCCACCGTACGGGACCTACGAGCAGTACTTC. Supplemented by reference TRBV28 and TRBJ2-7, the full variable domain reads DVKVTQSSRYLVKRTGEKVFLECVQDMDHENMFWYRQDPGLGLRLIYFSYDVKMKEKGDIPEGYSVSREKKERFSLILESASTNQTSMYLCASSPPYGTYEQYFGPGTRLTVT.